Below are 28 T cell receptor beta chains sequenced from a single sample in a study of blood T cell repertoires in COVID-19. TCRdb's table, derived via immunoSEQ multiplex PCR, lists solely in-frame clones and lacks some. This table holds under 250,000 clones, roughly 85% found once. Specimen: peripheral blood. These receptors all stem from a man aged 50-59 years with COVID-19, enrolled during active disease.

This clone appeared a few times. The chain links TRBV2 to TRBJ1-1; unclear D gene. The CDR3 contains 14 residues. Germline assignment: CDR1 SNHLY and CDR2 FYNNEI. V was clipped by 7 bases and J by 6 bases, with 18 bases between them. CDR3 DNA: TGTGCCAGCAACTACTACCAAACGAAGGCTGAAGCTTTCTTT. Encoded protein: CASNYYQTKAEAFF.

This clone was observed a single time. V and J are TRBV28 and TRBJ2-1, with 8 bases fitting TRBD2. The CDR3 is 15 amino acids. Trimming took 4 bases from V and 1 from J; bases not matched to a gene: 3. Germline V gives CDR1 MDHEN, CDR2 SYDVKM. The CDR3 region has the DNA TGTGCCAGCAGTTCCGGGAGGGGTTCCTACAATGAGCAGTTCTTC. Its translation: CASSSGRGSYNEQFF.

There are many counts of this clone. The genes are TRBV19 and TRBJ1-5; 7 bases map to TRBD1. J was trimmed by 1 base and V by 3 bases; bases with no gene match: 6. Germline lookup yields CDR1 LNHDA and CDR2 SQIVND (reference sequence). The CDR3 totals 16 residues. CDR3 protein: CASSINRGSSNQPQHF. The CDR3 bases are TGTGCCAGTAGTATTAACAGGGGTTCGAGCAATCAGCCCCAGCATTTT.

The chain combines TRBV9 with TRBJ2-2, with 8 bases aligning to TRBD2. Losses at the gene ends were 4 bases for V and 5 bases for J; bases not matched to a gene: 7. The CDR3 spans 15 residues. Germline CDR1 is SGDLS and CDR2 is YYNGEE. Written as DNA, the CDR3 is TGTGCCAGCAGCCCCGATCGCGGGGGGACCGGGGAGCTGTTTTTT. This sequence encodes CASSPDRGGTGELFF.

V usage is TRBV28 and J usage is TRBJ1-3; 10 bases are shared with TRBD1. The V gene end was trimmed by 8 bases and the J gene end by 4 bases; junction bases not matched to a gene: 5. The CDR3 has 14 amino acids. CDR1 and CDR2 from the germline V gene are MDHEN and SYDVKM. CDR3 coding DNA: TGTGCCAGCTTCGACAGGGGGCGAGGAAACACCATATATTTT. Translating gives CASFDRGRGNTIYF.

V gene TRBV28 combines with J gene TRBJ1-2; 8 bases agree with TRBD1. The CDR3 contains 14 residues. Germline V lookup: CDR1 MDHEN, CDR2 SYDVKM. Unmatched junction bases numbered 3, after V lost 4 bases and J lost 2 bases. The CDR3 nucleotides read TGTGCCAGCAGTTGGACAGGGTCAAACTATGGCTACACCTTC. It yields the protein CASSWTGSNYGYTF.

The genes are TRBV6-2 or TRBV6-3 and TRBJ2-1; D might be TRBD2 (7 bases). The CDR3 contains 15 residues. V dropped 6 bases and J dropped 7 bases, with 19 bases sitting between them. The V gene's germline CDR1 is MNHEY and CDR2 SVGEGT. CDR3 in amino acids: CASSRQWGGQNEQFF. The CDR3 nucleotides read TGTGCCAGCAGCCGACAGTGGGGGGGCCAAAATGAGCAGTTCTTC.

The chain has TRBV7-9 and TRBJ1-6; 7 positions agree with TRBD1. Germline lookup yields CDR1 SEHNR and CDR2 FQNEAQ (reference sequence). The CDR3 is 15 residues long. V shed 3 bases and J 8 bases; nucleotides not matched to a gene: 7. Here the CDR3 DNA reads TGTGCCAGCAGCTTTCCGCAGGGGGTAGATTCACCCCTCCACTTT. Protein product: CASSFPQGVDSPLHF.

The chain combines TRBV2 with TRBJ2-3; 9 nucleotides match TRBD2. CDR3 size: 15 residues. Germline loops: CDR1 SNHLY, CDR2 FYNNEI. J gave up 1 base and V 7 bases, and 6 bases lay outside the gene matches. The CDR3 DNA reads as TGTGCCAGCAAAATAGCTAGCGGGGGCACAGATACGCAGTATTTT. Encoded protein: CASKIASGGTDTQYF.

This chain joins TRBV5-1 and TRBJ1-3, with 9 bases aligning to TRBD1. This CDR3 is built from 17 residues. J was trimmed by 3 bases and V by 0 bases; bases with no gene match: 7. CDR1 and CDR2 (germline): SGHRS, YFSETQ. The CDR3 here is CASSLAPQGAGGNTIYF. CDR3 DNA sequence: TGCGCCAGCAGCTTGGCCCCACAGGGGGCAGGTGGAAACACCATATATTTT.

The chain uses TRBV18 and TRBJ2-7; 8 bases map to TRBD1. This CDR3 contains 14 residues. Germline assignment: CDR1 KGHSH and CDR2 LQKENI. V dropped 4 bases and J dropped 2; count of bases not matched to a gene: 4. The CDR3 loop reads CASSLQGEAYEQYF. CDR3 DNA: TGTGCCAGCTCACTACAGGGGGAAGCCTACGAGCAGTACTTC.

The chain has TRBV5-6 and TRBJ2-3; D possibly corresponds to TRBD1 (6 bases). Germline CDR1 and CDR2: SGHDT and YYEEEE. The CDR3 is 15 amino acids. Trimming took off 4 bases at V and 5 bases at J, with 17 bases between the two ends. CDR3 nucleotides: TGTGCCAGCAGCGTACGACAGGCGTCCCAAGATACGCAGTATTTT. This translates into CASSVRQASQDTQYF.

The rearrangement uses TRBV5-1 and TRBJ2-1, with 10 bases aligning to TRBD2. There are 14 residues in the CDR3. V shed 7 bases and J 4 bases; nucleotides not matched to a gene: 5. Germline loops: CDR1 SGHRS, CDR2 YFSETQ. The CDR3 here is CASRGTSAYNEQFF. The CDR3 DNA follows: TGCGCCAGCCGTGGGACTAGCGCTTACAATGAGCAGTTCTTC.

The chain links TRBV19 to TRBJ2-5; TRBD2 matches at 10 bases. The J segment lost 5 bases and the V segment lost 6 bases, leaving 9 bases of the junction unmatched. The CDR3 is 15 residues long. Germline CDR1 reads LNHDA; CDR2 reads SQIVND (reference sequence). Here the CDR3 reads CASSAAGGLGETQYF. The CDR3, as DNA: TGTGCCAGTAGCGCAGCGGGGGGGCTCGGGGAGACCCAGTACTTC.

V and J are TRBV12-3 or TRBV12-4 and TRBJ1-2; D is unresolved. The CDR3 sequence is 13 residues long. V was cut by 7 bases and J by 8 bases, with 17 bases left in between. CDR3 sequence: CASITMGTRGYTF. In DNA form, the CDR3 reads TGTGCCAGCATTACTATGGGTACGCGGGGCTACACCTTC.

The count of this clone is one. This chain uses TRBV28 with TRBJ1-2; 9 nucleotides align to TRBD1. The ends lost 6 bases at V and 8 bases at J; junction bases unmatched: 7. Looked up from germline, CDR1 is MDHEN and CDR2 is SYDVKM. This CDR3 is built from 13 residues. The CDR3 DNA reads TGTGCCAGCAGAGCCACAGGGGGCGTAGGCTACACCTTC. Translating it yields CASRATGGVGYTF.

The chain carries TRBV11-3 and TRBJ1-1; unclear D gene. Between the trimmed V and J ends, which lost 3 bases and 5 bases, there was a span of 10 bases. Germline loops: CDR1 SGHNT, CDR2 YENEEA. This CDR3 has 13 residues. The CDR3 here is CASSLEVGTEAFF. The DNA of the CDR3 is TGTGCCAGCAGCTTGGAGGTGGGGACTGAAGCTTTCTTT.

CDR3 amino acids: CATSEDRQGANTGELFF. The CDR3 DNA reads TGTGCCACCAGTGAAGACAGACAGGGGGCGAACACCGGGGAGCTGTTTTTT. This chain uses TRBV24-1 with TRBJ2-2, with 9 bases lining up with TRBD1. V dropped 4 bases and J dropped 0; count of bases not matched to a gene: 5. The CDR3 totals 17 residues. Germline V gene lookup returns CDR1 KGHDR and CDR2 SFDVKD.

The chain couples TRBV24-1 to TRBJ2-3, with D possibly TRBD2 on 6 matching bases. The V and J ends lost 9 bases and 0 bases respectively, with 12 bases between them. The CDR3 covers 14 residues. CDR1 and CDR2 (germline): KGHDR, SFDVKD. CDR3 bases: TGTGCCACCCGCCGAGGGAGGAGCACAGATACGCAGTATTTT. It is translated as CATRRGRSTDTQYF.

The chain recombines TRBV10-2 with TRBJ1-1; tentatively, D is TRBD1 (6 bases). Germline CDR1 is WSHSY and CDR2 is SAAADI. The germline V and J ends were trimmed by 6 bases and 4 bases, with 12 bases remaining between them. There are 13 residues in the CDR3. This chain's CDR3 is CASSDTGFTEAFF. The DNA of the CDR3 is TGCGCCAGCAGCGATACAGGGTTCACTGAAGCTTTCTTT.

The count of this clone is one. This rearrangement joins TRBV11-2 to TRBJ1-3; 7 bases match TRBD1. The CDR3 has 15 residues. V was pared by 5 bases and J by 0 bases, with 4 bases of the junction left unmatched. Germline V lookup: CDR1 SGHAT, CDR2 FQNNGV. Here the CDR3 DNA reads TGTGCCAGCAGCCAGCAGGGGGGCTCTGGAAACACCATATATTTT. It translates to CASSQQGGSGNTIYF.

This clone turned up a few times. The junction departs from the called germline gene at one end, perhaps through a read error. This chain links TRBV7-7 with TRBJ2-3, with a possible D match to TRBD1 (6 bases). The CDR3 runs 19 residues. Germline CDR1 and CDR2: SSHAT and FNYEAQ (reference sequence). This chain's CDR3 is CASSLALNPTGSSTDTQYF. CDR3 sequence (DNA): TGTGCTAGCAGCTTAGCCCTAAACCCGACAGGCTCCAGCACAGATACGCAGTATTTT.

The chain has TRBV27 and TRBJ1-5; 8 nucleotides agree with TRBD1. Germline assignment: CDR1 MNHEY and CDR2 SMNVEV (reference sequence). CDR3 length: 14 amino acids. With 6 bases clipped from V and 0 bases from J, the junction kept 1 base outside the gene matches. The CDR3 here is CASRGQGSNQPQHF. CDR3 sequence (DNA): TGTGCCAGCAGAGGACAGGGTAGCAATCAGCCCCAGCATTTT.

This sequence joins TRBV28 and TRBJ2-3; TRBD1 might be the D (5 bases). The CDR3 covers 16 residues. Germline V gene sequence: CDR1 MDHEN, CDR2 SYDVKM. The V end lost 6 bases, the J end lost 2 bases, and 18 bases lay between the germline ends. The CDR3 protein is CASSEPRGQSTDTQYF. CDR3 DNA sequence: TGTGCCAGCAGCGAACCCCGAGGACAATCCACAGATACGCAGTATTTT.

This sequence joins TRBV19 and TRBJ1-4; possible D gene TRBD1, 6 bases. The V gene lost 4 bases and the J gene lost 8 bases, with 17 bases spanning the gap. Germline V lookup: CDR1 LNHDA, CDR2 SQIVND (reference sequence). The CDR3 is made up of 15 amino acids. The CDR3 loop is CASSNLQGLKEKLFF. As DNA, the CDR3 is TGTGCCAGTAGTAATCTCCAGGGGCTTAAAGAAAAACTGTTTTTT.

The gene calls are TRBV4-1 and TRBJ1-5; 8 bases match TRBD1. The J segment lost 5 bases and the V segment lost 0 bases, leaving 3 bases of the junction unmatched. Germline CDR1 and CDR2: MGHRA and YSYEKL. This CDR3 has 15 residues. CDR3 sequence: CASSQDPTGDQPQHF. Here the CDR3 DNA reads TGCGCCAGCAGCCAAGACCCGACAGGGGATCAGCCCCAGCATTTT.

Details on this clone: An end of the junction differs from the germline gene, which may be a read error. The sample carries other DNA sequences with the same CDR3. J is TRBJ2-5 and V is TRBV7-7, with 8 bases fitting TRBD1. The germline gives CDR1 SSHAT, CDR2 FNYEAQ (reference sequence). This CDR3 contains 13 residues. This chain's CDR3 is CASSLGQGETQYF. Here the CDR3 DNA reads TGTGCTAGCAGCTTAGGACAGGGAGAGACCCAGTACTTC.

The chain combines TRBV3-1 (or the pseudogene TRBV3-2) with TRBJ1-5, with TRBD1 identical over 7 bases. The V gene's germline CDR1 is LGHDT and CDR2 YNNKEL (reference sequence). The length of the CDR3 is 15 residues. Unmatched junction bases numbered 3, after V lost 2 bases and J lost 2 bases. CDR3 DNA: TGTGCCAGCAGCCAAAATACAGGGGGCAATCAGCCCCAGCATTTT. It codes for CASSQNTGGNQPQHF.